Shown below are 22 T cell receptor beta chains from a single sample sequenced in a study of T cell repertoires in cytomegalovirus infection. TCRdb analysed the reads with MiXCR anew, one entry per CDR3 protein. The sample lists some 700,000 distinct CDR3 sequences, roughly a third occurring once. Antigens for these TCRs are unknown. The sequencing here drew on cultured PBMCs, taken from culture after CMV antigen stimulation. These receptors originate from a human donor in good health (CMV status not recorded). Some clones in this sample may be carry-over from other donors' samples.

This clonotype came up a few times. The V and J genes are TRBV27 and TRBJ2-1; no definite D call. Germline CDR1 is MNHEY and CDR2 is SMNVEV (reference sequence). The V and J ends lost 5 bases and 0 bases respectively, with 11 bases between them. The CDR3 length is 15 residues. The CDR3 DNA is TGTGCCAGCAGTCGATCGGGCCTCTCCTACAATGAGCAGTTCTTC. Its protein product is CASSRSGLSYNEQFF.

The chain carries TRBV29-1 and TRBJ1-1; TRBD1 is a possible D gene (5 bases). Trimming took 7 bases from V and 9 from J, leaving 27 bases between them. Germline CDR1 is SQVTM and CDR2 is ANQGSEA. This CDR3 spans 15 amino acids. The CDR3 region is CSASPGGGVAQKAFF. In DNA form, the CDR3 reads TGCAGCGCCTCCCCCGGGGGAGGAGTAGCCCAGAAAGCTTTCTTT.

The chain joins TRBV7-9 to TRBJ2-5; D unclear. This CDR3 has 9 residues. Trimming shortened V by 11 bases and J by 7 bases, and 8 bases separated the two germline ends. The germline V gene has CDR1 SEHNR and CDR2 FQNEAQ (reference sequence). CDR3 region: CAQPGTQYF. The CDR3 bases are TGTGCCCAACCGGGGACCCAGTACTTC.

Only a few counts were recorded for this clonotype. The chain combines TRBV10-3 with TRBJ2-7; 12 positions agree with TRBD2. The trim removed 4 bases at V and 2 bases at J, leaving 15 bases unmatched. The CDR3 runs to 19 residues. CDR1 and CDR2 (germline): ENHRY, SYGVKD. CDR3 loop: CAISGPRASGRARTYEQYF. The CDR3 DNA reads TGTGCCATCAGTGGGCCAAGGGCTAGCGGGAGGGCCCGCACCTACGAGCAGTACTTC.

V gene TRBV6-5 combines with J gene TRBJ2-3; D possibly uses TRBD1 or TRBD2 (5 bases each). Deletions cut 6 bases from V and 7 bases from J, with 11 bases between. The CDR3 is 12 residues long. Germline lookup yields CDR1 MNHEY and CDR2 SVGAGI. CDR3 loop: CASSRDHHTQYF. The DNA of the CDR3 is TGTGCCAGCAGCAGGGACCACCATACGCAGTATTTT.

Details on this clonotype: The junction shows a germline mismatch at one end, possibly a read error. The J gene is TRBJ2-7, the V gene TRBV7-4; D could derive from TRBD1 or TRBD2 (5 bases each). The CDR3 is 14 amino acids. From germline, CDR1 is SGHVT and CDR2 SQSDAQ. The CDR3 sequence: CASTLKGPEGEQYF. The CDR3 DNA reads TGTGCCAGCACCTTAAAGGGACCAGAGGGCGAGCAGTACTTC.

This clonotype was detected only a few times. The CDR3 protein is CASSLGATSSNTGELFF. In DNA, the CDR3 is TGTGCCAGCAGCTTAGGCGCCACTAGCTCGAACACCGGGGAGCTGTTTTTT. The V call is TRBV7-8, the J call TRBJ2-2; a weak D match, TRBD2 (6 bases). V gave up 1 base and J gave up 0 bases, with 12 bases separating them. Germline assignment: CDR1 SGHVS and CDR2 FQNEAQ. The CDR3 sequence is 17 residues long.

This clonotype showed up just a few times. The chain links TRBV7-9 to TRBJ2-7, with D hard to call. The CDR3 extends over 13 amino acids. V was clipped by 6 bases and J by 7 bases, with 16 bases between them. The germline V gene encodes CDR1 SEHNR and CDR2 FQNEAQ (reference sequence). The CDR3 reads CASRQAPAIEQYF. The DNA of the CDR3 is TGTGCCAGCAGGCAGGCCCCCGCTATAGAGCAGTACTTC.

The chain combines TRBV7-6 with TRBJ1-1; D is unclear. CDR3 length: 10 amino acids. Trimming took off 4 bases at V and 11 bases at J, with 8 bases between the two ends. Per germline, CDR1 SGHVS and CDR2 FNYEAQ. The CDR3 spells CASSSYVAFF. The DNA for the CDR3 is TGTGCCAGCAGCTCTTACGTGGCTTTCTTT.

This chain uses TRBV5-6 with TRBJ1-1; no definite D call. This CDR3 spans 13 amino acids. Germline V CDR1 and CDR2: SGHDT, YYEEEE. V dropped 4 bases and J dropped 1 base, with 8 bases sitting between them. The CDR3 here is CASSGVTNTEAFF. CDR3 bases: TGTGCCAGCAGCGGTGTAACGAACACTGAAGCTTTCTTT.

CDR3 DNA: TGCAGTGCTAGAGCATGGGTGGAAGCTGAGCAGTTCTTC. Residues: CSARAWVEAEQFF. The chain links TRBV20-1 to TRBJ2-1, with unresolved D. Germline values: CDR1 DFQATT, CDR2 SNEGSKA (reference sequence). Trimming removed 1 base from V and 9 bases from J, with 13 bases in between. CDR3 length: 13 amino acids.

This rearrangement joins TRBV5-1 to TRBJ2-3; 9 bases are shared with TRBD2. CDR3 length: 16 amino acids. Trimming removed 3 bases from V and 0 bases from J; junction bases left unmatched: 5. CDR1 SGHRS and CDR2 YFSETQ come from the germline V gene. In DNA form, the CDR3 reads TGCGCCAGCAGCTCGCGGACTAGCGTAAGCACAGATACGCAGTATTTT. This translates into CASSSRTSVSTDTQYF.

In this sample, this clonotype turned up a few times. The chain employs TRBV28 and TRBJ1-1; TRBD1 might be the D (5 bases). Per the germline V gene, CDR1 is MDHEN and CDR2 is SYDVKM. The length of the CDR3 is 17 residues. V was cut by 2 bases and J by 2 bases, with 18 bases left in between. The CDR3 protein is CASSLGMGLLGNTEAFF. The DNA of the CDR3 is TGTGCCAGCAGTTTAGGGATGGGACTCCTGGGCAACACTGAAGCTTTCTTT.

The V gene is TRBV7-2, the J gene TRBJ2-6; D unclear. Germline V lookup: CDR1 SGHTA, CDR2 FQGNSA. The CDR3 spans 16 residues. The V gene lost 4 bases and the J gene lost 4 bases, with 14 bases spanning the gap. CDR3: CASSSRSAAGANVLTF. CDR3 DNA sequence: TGTGCCAGCAGCTCCCGCAGTGCCGCCGGGGCCAACGTCCTGACTTTC. The full variable domain, completed using reference TRBV7-2 and TRBJ2-6, is GAGVSQSPSNKVTEKGKDVELRCDPISGHTALYWYRQSLGQGLEFLIYFQGNSAPDKSGLPSDRFSAERTGGSVSTLTIQRTQQEDSAVYLCASSSRSAAGANVLTFGAGSRLTVL.

The chain uses TRBV20-1 and TRBJ2-7; D is uncertain. The length of the CDR3 is 11 residues. Germline V gene data show CDR1 as DFQATT and CDR2 as SNEGSKA (reference sequence). Trimming removed 1 base at V and 4 bases at J, with 5 bases between. Here the CDR3 reads CSARGFYEQYF. As DNA, the CDR3 is TGCAGTGCTAGAGGATTTTACGAGCAGTACTTC.

This clonotype occurred a few times. The chain employs TRBV5-6 and TRBJ2-7, with D uncertain. V was pared by 2 bases and J by 4 bases, with 22 bases between. Looked up from germline, CDR1 is SGHDT and CDR2 is YYEEEE. The CDR3 consists of 17 residues. The CDR3 region is CASSFGFGVRLPYEQYF. The CDR3 nucleotides are TGTGCCAGCAGCTTTGGTTTCGGAGTACGATTACCTTACGAGCAGTACTTC.

This clonotype has at least ten counts. V and J are TRBV7-2 and TRBJ2-7; D call uncertain. CDR1 and CDR2 (germline): SGHTA, FQGNSA. The CDR3 spans 13 residues. Trimming stripped 0 bases from V and 2 bases from J, with 5 bases between. The CDR3 sequence: CASSLASPYEQYF. DNA of the CDR3: TGTGCCAGCAGCTTAGCTAGCCCCTACGAGCAGTACTTC.

A few counts support this clonotype. The chain's CDR3 is CASSWRDSWNTEAFF. CDR3 nucleotides: TGTGCCAGCAGCTGGAGGGACTCGTGGAACACTGAAGCTTTCTTT. V gene TRBV7-2 combines with J gene TRBJ1-1; D is perhaps TRBD1 (5 bases). The germline V and J ends were trimmed by 4 bases and 1 base, with 13 bases remaining between them. In germline, CDR1 is SGHTA, CDR2 FQGNSA. There are 15 residues in the CDR3.

The rearrangement uses TRBV20-1 and TRBJ1-3; D is unresolved. Per germline, CDR1 DFQATT and CDR2 SNEGSKA (reference sequence). CDR3 length equals 13 residues. V gave up 5 bases and J gave up 2 bases, with 10 bases separating them. CDR3 in amino acids: CSAQAGTGNTIYF. The CDR3 DNA follows: TGCAGTGCTCAGGCCGGGACTGGAAACACCATATATTTT.

This chain joins TRBV28 and TRBJ1-1; D is undetermined. V lost 3 bases and J lost 6, with 11 bases in between. CDR3 length equals 13 residues. Germline loops: CDR1 MDHEN, CDR2 SYDVKM. Here the CDR3 reads CASSLTRFSEAFF. In nucleotides, the CDR3 is TGTGCCAGCAGTTTGACCCGGTTCTCTGAAGCTTTCTTT.

The CDR3 protein is CSANGQGTDTQYF. CDR3 coding DNA: TGCAGTGCTAACGGACAGGGCACAGATACGCAGTATTTT. J is TRBJ2-3 and V is TRBV20-1, with 7 bases lining up with TRBD1. Germline CDR1 is DFQATT and CDR2 is SNEGSKA (reference sequence). The CDR3 contains 13 residues. V lost 4 bases, J lost 1 base, and 2 bases stayed unmatched.

This clonotype was observed once. This chain joins TRBV29-1 and TRBJ2-2; possible D gene TRBD2, 6 bases. The CDR3 is 14 residues long. From germline, CDR1 is SQVTM and CDR2 ANQGSEA. Trimming removed 6 bases from V and 5 bases from J, with 16 bases in between. The CDR3 protein is CSVQEGAGTGELFF. For the CDR3, the DNA is TGCAGCGTACAGGAAGGCGCGGGGACCGGGGAGCTGTTTTTT.